This T cell receptor (beta chain) came from a study of beta chain features in type 1 diabetes. Findings of the study overall: Shorter TCRB CDR3s, moderately but significantly so, marked every one of the four CD4+ subsets in Type 1 diabetes patients. The VDJ junctions of type 1 diabetes patients carried fewer insertions and more deletions. Patients' naive, central memory and Treg TCRB repertoires seemed closer to one another than those of healthy donors.

The CDR3 has 15 amino acids. Trimming took 3 bases from V and 4 from J, leaving 14 bases between them. Germline V CDR1 and CDR2: ENHRY, SYGVKD. All of the isolated RNA was reverse transcribed, so expressed TCRB transcripts were sequenced. Profiling relied on immunoSEQ multiplex PCR, and the TCRdb table lists in-frame clones only, not all of them. The sample includes 400,000 to 550,000 clones, approximately 10% of them seen just once. In regard to this clone: What it binds is not known.

Every donor had blood drawn once into heparin, approximately 110 mL on average. V gene TRBV10-3 combines with J gene TRBJ2-3; tentatively, D is TRBD2 (5 bases). The sequenced material came from naive CD4+ T cells from blood. The receptor comes from a woman aged 18-30 years in good health. CDR3 region: CAISEIGDYADTQYF. CDR3 DNA sequence: TGTGCCATCAGTGAAATAGGAGACTACGCAGATACGCAGTATTTT.